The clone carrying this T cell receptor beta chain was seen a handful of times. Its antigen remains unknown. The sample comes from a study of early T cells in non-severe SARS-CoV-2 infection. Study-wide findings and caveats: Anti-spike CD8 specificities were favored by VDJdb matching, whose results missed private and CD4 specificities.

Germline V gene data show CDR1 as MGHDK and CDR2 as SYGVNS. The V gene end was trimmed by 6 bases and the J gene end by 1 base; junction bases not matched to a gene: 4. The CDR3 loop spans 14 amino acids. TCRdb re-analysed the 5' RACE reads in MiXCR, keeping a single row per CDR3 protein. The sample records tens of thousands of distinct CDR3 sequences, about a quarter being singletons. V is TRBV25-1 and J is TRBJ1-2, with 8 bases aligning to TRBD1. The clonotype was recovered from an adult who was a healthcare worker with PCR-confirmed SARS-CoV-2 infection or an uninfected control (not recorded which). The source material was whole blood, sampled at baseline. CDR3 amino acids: CASRGQGFNYGYTF. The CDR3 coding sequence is TGTGCCAGCAGAGGACAGGGTTTTAACTATGGCTACACCTTC.